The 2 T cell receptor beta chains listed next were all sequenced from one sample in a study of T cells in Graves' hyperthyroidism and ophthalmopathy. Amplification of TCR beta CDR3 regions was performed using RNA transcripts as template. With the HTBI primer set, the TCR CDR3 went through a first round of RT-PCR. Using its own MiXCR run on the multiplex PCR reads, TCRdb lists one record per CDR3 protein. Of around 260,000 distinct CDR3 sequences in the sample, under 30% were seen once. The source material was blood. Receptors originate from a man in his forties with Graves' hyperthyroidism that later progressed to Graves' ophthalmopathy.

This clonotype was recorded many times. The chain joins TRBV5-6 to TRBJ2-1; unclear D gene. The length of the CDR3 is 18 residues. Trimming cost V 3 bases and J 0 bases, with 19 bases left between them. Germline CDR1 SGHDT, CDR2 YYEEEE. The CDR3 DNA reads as TGTGCCAGCAGCTCCGCCCTTACTCGTGAGGCCTCCTACAATGAGCAGTTCTTC. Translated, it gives CASSSALTREASYNEQFF.

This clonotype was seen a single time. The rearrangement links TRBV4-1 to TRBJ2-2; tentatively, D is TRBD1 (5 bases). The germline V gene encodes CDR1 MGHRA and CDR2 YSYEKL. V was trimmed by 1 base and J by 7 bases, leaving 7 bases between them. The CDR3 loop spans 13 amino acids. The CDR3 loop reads CASSQGQHGELFF. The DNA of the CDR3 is TGCGCCAGCAGCCAAGGACAGCACGGGGAGCTGTTTTTT.